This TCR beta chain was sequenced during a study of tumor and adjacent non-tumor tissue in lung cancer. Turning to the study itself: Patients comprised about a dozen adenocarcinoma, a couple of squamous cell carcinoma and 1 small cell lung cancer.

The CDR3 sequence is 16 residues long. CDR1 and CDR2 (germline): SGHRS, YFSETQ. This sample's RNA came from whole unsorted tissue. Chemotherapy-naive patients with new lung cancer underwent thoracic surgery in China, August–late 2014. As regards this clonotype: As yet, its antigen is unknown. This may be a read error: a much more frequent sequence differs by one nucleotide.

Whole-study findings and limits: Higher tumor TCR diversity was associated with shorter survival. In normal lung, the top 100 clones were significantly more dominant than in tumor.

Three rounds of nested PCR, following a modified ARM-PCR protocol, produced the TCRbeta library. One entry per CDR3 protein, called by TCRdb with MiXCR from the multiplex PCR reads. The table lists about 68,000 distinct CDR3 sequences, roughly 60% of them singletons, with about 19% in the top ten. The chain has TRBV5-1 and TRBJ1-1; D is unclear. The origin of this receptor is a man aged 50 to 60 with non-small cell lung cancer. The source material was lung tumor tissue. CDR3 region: CANSLGVFGRNTEAFF. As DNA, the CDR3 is TGCGCCAACAGCCTTGGGGTCTTCGGTCGGAACACTGAAGCTTTCTTT.